This T cell receptor beta chain was sequenced for a study of neoadjuvant nivolumab and ipilimumab in lung cancer. Whole-study results and caveats: From pretherapy to surgery, tumor richness and clonality rose with dual therapy. TCR sequencing covered a small number of samples.

A word on this clone: The antigen is unknown.

Clones were sequenced by immunoSEQ multiplex PCR, and TCRdb holds only the in-frame ones, with some missing. The sample has 30,000 to 35,000 clones, 90% seen once; the top ten hold about 5.3%. The specimen comprised peripheral blood, sampled after neoadjuvant nivolumab, alone or with ipilimumab, at or shortly before surgery. This TCR was recovered from an adult with non-small cell lung cancer.

For the CDR3, the DNA is TGCGCCAGCAGCTTGGGCCACACTGACAGGGGTGAAGCTTTCTTT. This sequence encodes CASSLGHTDRGEAFF. The chain combines TRBV5-1 with TRBJ1-1; 8 bases align to TRBD1. CDR3 size: 15 residues. Germline V CDR1 and CDR2: SGHRS, YFSETQ. With 0 bases clipped from V and 7 bases from J, the junction kept 8 bases outside the gene matches.